The rows below give T cell receptor beta chains drawn from one sample of a study of beta chain features in type 1 diabetes. The data were produced by immunoSEQ multiplex PCR, yet TCRdb's version contains in-frame clones alone and is incomplete. This sample yields roughly 140,000 clones, of which 10% are seen a single time; 0.45% to 0.5% belongs to the top ten. The sample taken for sequencing was central memory CD4+ T cells from blood. These receptors were taken from a man under 40 with type 1 diabetes. Each CDR3 is given with its conserved first and last residue. Fields, in order: D gene, V gene, J gene, CDR3 protein. A D gene is named only where the DNA matches it firmly.

D gene: TRBD1
V gene: TRBV23-1
J gene: TRBJ1-5
CDR3 protein: CASSLDRGRNQPQHF

D gene: NA
V gene: TRBV7-2
J gene: TRBJ2-4
CDR3 protein: CASSFRSGKNIQYF

D gene: NA
V gene: TRBV5-1
J gene: TRBJ2-5
CDR3 protein: CASSFFAGLGETQYF

D gene: NA
V gene: TRBV7-9
J gene: TRBJ2-1
CDR3 protein: CASSLARTMTNEQFF

D gene: TRBD1
V gene: TRBV18
J gene: TRBJ1-1
CDR3 protein: CASSPPGQARNTEAFF

D gene: NA
V gene: TRBV7-2
J gene: TRBJ2-7
CDR3 protein: CASRPGHNSYEQYF

D gene: NA
V gene: TRBV6-6
J gene: TRBJ1-5
CDR3 protein: CASSTDQPQHF

D gene: TRBD1
V gene: TRBV28
J gene: TRBJ2-7
CDR3 protein: CASSRGTGTYEQYF

D gene: NA
V gene: TRBV29-1
J gene: TRBJ1-5
CDR3 protein: CSVAGTGDQPQHF

D gene: TRBD2
V gene: TRBV7-2
J gene: TRBJ2-5
CDR3 protein: CASSFASGRETQYF

D gene: NA
V gene: TRBV6-1
J gene: TRBJ2-5
CDR3 protein: CASSAQGSPTETQYF

D gene: TRBD2
V gene: TRBV19
J gene: TRBJ2-1
CDR3 protein: CASSGAGVLGEQFF

D gene: NA
V gene: TRBV7-2
J gene: TRBJ2-6
CDR3 protein: CASSFSSGANVLTF

D gene: NA
V gene: TRBV2
J gene: TRBJ1-2
CDR3 protein: CASSETAGVLGGYTF

D gene: TRBD2
V gene: TRBV5-6
J gene: TRBJ2-5
CDR3 protein: CASSLVGGYQETQYF

D gene: NA
V gene: TRBV7-8
J gene: TRBJ1-2
CDR3 protein: CASSSTGQTYGYTF

D gene: NA
V gene: TRBV28
J gene: TRBJ2-7
CDR3 protein: CASRPGGLRGGYEQYF

D gene: NA
V gene: TRBV7-3
J gene: TRBJ1-1
CDR3 protein: CASSPQQGTEAFF

D gene: NA
V gene: TRBV7-9
J gene: TRBJ1-4
CDR3 protein: CASSLSATNEKLFF

D gene: NA
V gene: TRBV4-3
J gene: TRBJ2-3
CDR3 protein: CASSQDRLSRGLTDTQYF

D gene: NA
V gene: TRBV7-6
J gene: TRBJ2-1
CDR3 protein: CASSSIRSSYNEQFF

D gene: TRBD2
V gene: TRBV5-8
J gene: TRBJ2-1
CDR3 protein: CASSLLAGVEDEQFF

D gene: NA
V gene: TRBV23-1
J gene: TRBJ2-5
CDR3 protein: CASSPPGSRQETQYF

D gene: NA
V gene: TRBV7-3
J gene: TRBJ2-1
CDR3 protein: CASSIGGPSYNEQFF

D gene: NA
V gene: TRBV28
J gene: TRBJ2-3
CDR3 protein: CASSLGTHFRGTQYF

D gene: TRBD2
V gene: TRBV27
J gene: TRBJ2-4
CDR3 protein: CASSPNRASGKNIQYF

D gene: NA
V gene: TRBV11-2
J gene: TRBJ1-2
CDR3 protein: CASSLRGRYTF

D gene: TRBD1
V gene: TRBV29-1
J gene: TRBJ2-7
CDR3 protein: CSVEGTGEGEQYF

D gene: TRBD2
V gene: TRBV27
J gene: TRBJ2-1
CDR3 protein: CASRGTSGMAQFF

D gene: NA
V gene: TRBV5-6
J gene: TRBJ2-4
CDR3 protein: CASSLIGRVDIQYF

D gene: NA
V gene: TRBV5-6
J gene: TRBJ2-1
CDR3 protein: CASSFSRNEQFF

D gene: NA
V gene: TRBV5-1
J gene: TRBJ2-5
CDR3 protein: CASSLAGGIGQETQYF

D gene: NA
V gene: TRBV6-1
J gene: TRBJ2-4
CDR3 protein: CASSENSADKNIQYF

D gene: TRBD1
V gene: TRBV28
J gene: TRBJ2-5
CDR3 protein: CASSTGGGLEETQYF

D gene: NA
V gene: TRBV28
J gene: TRBJ1-2
CDR3 protein: CASSLDSYGYTF

D gene: NA
V gene: TRBV7-8
J gene: TRBJ1-1
CDR3 protein: CASSRGGDWTEAFF

D gene: NA
V gene: TRBV28
J gene: TRBJ2-3
CDR3 protein: CASTSTDTQYF

D gene: NA
V gene: TRBV5-1
J gene: TRBJ1-1
CDR3 protein: CASSWSSHTEAFF

D gene: TRBD1
V gene: TRBV5-1
J gene: TRBJ1-1
CDR3 protein: CASSDLPGQQAFF

D gene: NA
V gene: TRBV5-1
J gene: TRBJ2-6
CDR3 protein: CASSFDRPAGANVLTF

D gene: NA
V gene: TRBV7-9
J gene: TRBJ2-7
CDR3 protein: CASSPDTYEQYF